The 30 T cell receptor beta chains below come from one sample, sequenced in a study of blood T cell repertoires in COVID-19. Clones were read by immunoSEQ multiplex PCR, and TCRdb kept only the in-frame ones, dropping some. Of approximately 160,000 clones listed, about four fifths are singletons. Sequencing input: peripheral blood. These receptors all stem from a man in his late teens or twenties with active or convalescent COVID-19.

CDR3 in amino acids: CASSVPTGLYGYTF. CDR3 sequence (DNA): TGTGCCAGCAGCGTCCCTACAGGGCTCTATGGCTACACCTTC. This chain joins TRBV7-9 and TRBJ1-2; maybe TRBD1 (6 bases). Trimming pared 5 bases from V and 4 bases from J, leaving 14 bases between. This CDR3 has 14 amino acids. Per germline, CDR1 SEHNR and CDR2 FQNEAQ (reference sequence).

This sequence joins TRBV6-5 and TRBJ1-5; no clear D gene. From germline, CDR1 is MNHEY and CDR2 SVGAGI. The CDR3 consists of 13 residues. V was clipped by 2 bases and J by 2 bases, with 4 bases between them. The CDR3 DNA follows: TGTGCCAGCAGTTACAGCCGCAATCAGCCCCAGCATTTT. This translates into CASSYSRNQPQHF.

The chain joins TRBV5-8 to TRBJ2-1; D unresolved. Germline-derived CDR1 and CDR2 are SGHTS and YDEGEE. The V gene lost 0 bases and the J gene lost 0 bases, with 10 bases spanning the gap. The CDR3 covers 16 residues. The chain's CDR3 is CASSLARISSYNEQFF. CDR3 DNA sequence: TGTGCCAGCAGCTTGGCCAGGATAAGCTCCTACAATGAGCAGTTCTTC.

In DNA, the CDR3 is TGTGCCAGCAGCCCGAGGACAGGGCTGGACACCATATATTTT. It yields the protein CASSPRTGLDTIYF. The rearrangement joins TRBV7-9 to TRBJ1-3, with TRBD1 matching 8 bases. CDR3 length equals 14 residues. Germline trimming cut 5 bases from V and 8 bases from J; bases unmatched to any gene: 8. Germline-derived CDR1 and CDR2 are SEHNR and FQNEAQ (reference sequence).

This chain joins TRBV30 and TRBJ2-7; 8 bases are a match to TRBD1. V trimming: 7 bases; J trimming: 2 bases; junction bases outside the gene matches: 10. Germline V gene sequence: CDR1 GTSNPN, CDR2 SVGIG (reference sequence). CDR3 length equals 14 residues. The CDR3 coding sequence is TGTGCCTTCCAGGGGGCTAGGCCTCCCTACGAGCAGTACTTC. It is translated as CAFQGARPPYEQYF.

This chain links TRBV18 with TRBJ2-5; 8 nucleotides align to TRBD1. Germline V CDR1 and CDR2: KGHSH, LQKENI. The V gene end was trimmed by 3 bases and the J gene end by 2 bases; junction bases not matched to a gene: 2. The CDR3 totals 14 residues. The CDR3 spells CASSPNRGQETQYF. CDR3 bases: TGTGCCAGCTCACCCAACAGGGGGCAAGAGACCCAGTACTTC. Together with reference TRBV18 and TRBJ2-5, the CDR3 gives the full variable domain: NAGVMQNPRHLVRRRGQEARLRCSPMKGHSHVYWYRQLPEEGLKFMVYLQKENIIDESGMPKERFSAEFPKEGPSILRIQQVVRGDSAAYFCASSPNRGQETQYFGPGTRLLVL.

This clone was observed once. The chain has TRBV19 and TRBJ2-6, with a weak D call TRBD1 (6 bases). Trimming left V 5 bases short and J 0 bases short, with 11 bases between. The CDR3 consists of 16 residues. Germline-derived CDR1 and CDR2 are LNHDA and SQIVND (reference sequence). CDR3 sequence: CASSLVGGSGANVLTF. CDR3 sequence (DNA): TGTGCCAGTAGTCTAGTAGGGGGCTCTGGGGCCAACGTCCTGACTTTC.

The chain is built from TRBV20-1 and TRBJ1-2; 8 bases fit TRBD1. Trimming at V came to 3 bases and at J to 4 bases, leaving 16 bases not matched to a gene. CDR1 DFQATT and CDR2 SNEGSKA come from the germline V gene (reference sequence). The CDR3 is 17 amino acids. CDR3 nucleotides: TGCAGTGCTAGTAAAGGGACAGGCCAAGGGGGTACCTATGGCTACACCTTC. It specifies CSASKGTGQGGTYGYTF.

The chain carries TRBV7-9 and TRBJ2-1, with TRBD2 matching over 7 bases. From germline, CDR1 is SEHNR and CDR2 FQNEAQ (reference sequence). J lost 6 bases, V lost 5 bases, and 7 bases had no gene match. The CDR3 is made up of 14 amino acids. CDR3 amino acids: CASSPPPSGNEQFF. CDR3 coding DNA: TGTGCCAGCAGCCCACCCCCTAGCGGCAATGAGCAGTTCTTC.

J is TRBJ2-7 and V is TRBV9; D perhaps matches TRBD2 (5 bases). V lost 4 bases and J lost 2, with 16 bases in between. The CDR3 extends over 15 amino acids. Germline V gene data show CDR1 as SGDLS and CDR2 as YYNGEE. As DNA, the CDR3 is TGTGCCAGCAGCACCCAAGCGGCTGTAACCTACGAGCAGTACTTC. Its translation is CASSTQAAVTYEQYF.

V is TRBV6-5 and J is TRBJ1-2; 7 nucleotides align to TRBD1. Germline CDR1 and CDR2: MNHEY and SVGAGI. V lost 0 bases, J lost 4 bases, and 2 bases stayed unmatched. This CDR3 has 14 residues. For the CDR3, the DNA is TGTGCCAGCAGTTACTCACGGACAGGCTATGGCTACACCTTC. Translating gives CASSYSRTGYGYTF.

V gene TRBV4-1 combines with J gene TRBJ2-2; D possibly corresponds to TRBD2 (6 bases). V lost 0 bases and J 6 bases, leaving 11 bases between the germline ends. The CDR3 spans 15 residues. Germline assignment: CDR1 MGHRA and CDR2 YSYEKL. This chain's CDR3 is CASSQESGSPGELFF. CDR3 nucleotides: TGCGCCAGCAGCCAAGAGTCCGGGAGTCCCGGGGAGCTGTTTTTT.

This clone has just one count. The chain joins TRBV5-5 to TRBJ1-5; unclear D gene. V lost 1 base, J lost 4 bases, and 12 bases lay in between. Germline loops: CDR1 SGHKS, CDR2 YYEKEE (reference sequence). The CDR3 sequence is 15 residues long. The CDR3 DNA sequence: TGTGCCAGCAGCTTGTTCTTCACGCAGAATCAGCCCCAGCATTTT. Protein sequence: CASSLFFTQNQPQHF.

V is TRBV4-2 and J is TRBJ2-2; 8 bases map to TRBD2. Unmatched junction bases numbered 8, after V lost 1 base and J lost 7 bases. This CDR3 comprises 16 residues. CDR1 is LGHNA and CDR2 is YNFKEQ in the germline V gene. The CDR3 nucleotides read TGTGCCAGCAGCCAAGTTGGCCGGGGGGGCAGCGGGGAGCTGTTTTTT. Protein: CASSQVGRGGSGELFF.

The J gene is TRBJ2-1, the V gene TRBV4-3; TRBD2 matches at 8 bases. Germline V gene data show CDR1 as LGHNA and CDR2 as YSLEER. J gave up 0 bases and V 1 base, and 8 bases lay outside the gene matches. There are 18 residues in the CDR3. The CDR3 reads CASSQVVSGIISYNEQFF. DNA of the CDR3: TGCGCCAGCAGCCAAGTTGTTAGCGGGATTATCTCCTACAATGAGCAGTTCTTC.

This chain uses TRBV5-1 with TRBJ2-5, with TRBD1 matching 8 bases. V lost 3 bases and J lost 5; bases outside the gene matches: 6. The length of the CDR3 is 14 residues. Germline CDR1 is SGHRS and CDR2 is YFSETQ. CDR3 residues: CASSSTGAWETQYF. CDR3 nucleotides: TGCGCCAGCAGCTCGACAGGGGCATGGGAGACCCAGTACTTC.

This clone was counted a few times. The rearrangement joins TRBV29-1 to TRBJ1-2; the D gene is possibly TRBD1 (5 bases). CDR1 is SQVTM, CDR2 ANQGSEA, per germline. CDR3 length: 14 residues. V gave up 1 base and J gave up 4 bases, with 13 bases separating them. CDR3 in amino acids: CSVEAQGSSYGYTF. DNA of the CDR3: TGCAGCGTTGAAGCGCAGGGCTCAAGCTATGGCTACACCTTC.

This chain connects TRBV7-8 to TRBJ1-5; the match to TRBD1 covers 10 bases. The CDR3 is 18 amino acids. With V trimmed by 5 bases and J by 6 bases, 16 bases remained unmatched. Germline CDR1 SGHVS, CDR2 FQNEAQ. The CDR3 DNA sequence: TGTGCCAGCAGCACGACCACTAGACAGGGGGCGAAGGCTCAGCCCCAGCATTTT. Residues: CASSTTTRQGAKAQPQHF.

This rearrangement joins TRBV19 to TRBJ2-3; 11 bases are shared with TRBD2. The CDR3 covers 17 residues. V was clipped by 1 base and J by 7 bases; unmatched bases: 10. The V gene's germline CDR1 is LNHDA and CDR2 SQIVND (reference sequence). The CDR3 bases are TGTGCCAGTAGTATAGCGGAGGCGGCTAGCGGGAGGAATACGCAGTATTTT. Protein: CASSIAEAASGRNTQYF.

This chain links TRBV6-5 with TRBJ1-6, with D possibly TRBD1 on 6 matching bases. The CDR3 contains 13 residues. Trimming took off 6 bases at V and 6 bases at J, with 9 bases between the two ends. CDR1 is MNHEY and CDR2 is SVGAGI in the germline V gene. CDR3 amino acids: CASRRTANSPLHF. CDR3 coding DNA: TGTGCCAGCAGAAGGACAGCTAATTCACCCCTCCACTTT.

This clone occurred once. The V and J genes are TRBV4-1 and TRBJ1-1; weak D call: TRBD1 (6 bases). Trimming cost V 5 bases and J 6 bases, with 10 bases left between them. Per germline, CDR1 MGHRA and CDR2 YSYEKL. This CDR3 region has 12 residues. In DNA form, the CDR3 reads TGCGCCAGCAGCTCCTCAGGGGCTGAAGCTTTCTTT. Translated, it gives CASSSSGAEAFF.

This clone has a handful of counts. This rearrangement joins TRBV5-4 to TRBJ2-5; 9 bases are shared with TRBD2. CDR3 length: 19 amino acids. V was clipped by 4 bases and J by 3 bases; unmatched bases: 19. Germline V lookup: CDR1 SGHNT, CDR2 YYREEE (reference sequence). The CDR3 region is CASSLYYRGGRASKETQYF. Written as DNA, the CDR3 is TGTGCCAGCAGCCTGTACTATAGGGGCGGGAGGGCTTCAAAAGAGACCCAGTACTTC.

The rearrangement uses TRBV11-3 and TRBJ2-3, with TRBD2 matching over 9 bases. The CDR3 runs 17 residues. Germline V gene sequence: CDR1 SGHNT, CDR2 YENEEA. V lost 4 bases, J lost 5 bases, and 13 bases stayed unmatched. The CDR3 region is CASSSLAGGPVGDTQYF. CDR3 sequence (DNA): TGTGCCAGCAGCTCCCTGGCGGGAGGGCCGGTCGGAGATACGCAGTATTTT.

The V gene is TRBV7-9, the J gene TRBJ2-2; perhaps TRBD1 as D (6 bases). Germline-derived CDR1 and CDR2 are SEHNR and FQNEAQ (reference sequence). Trimming stripped 2 bases from V and 6 bases from J, with 13 bases between. This CDR3 has 15 residues. The CDR3 here is CASSLSRQVAGELFF. The CDR3 bases are TGTGCCAGCAGCTTATCCCGACAGGTCGCCGGGGAGCTGTTTTTT. Together with reference TRBV7-9 and TRBJ2-2, the CDR3 gives the full variable domain: DTGVSQNPRHKITKRGQNVTFRCDPISEHNRLYWYRQTLGQGPEFLTYFQNEAQLEKSRLLSDRFSAERPKGSFSTLEIQRTEQGDSAMYLCASSLSRQVAGELFFGEGSRLTVL.

The chain has TRBV19 and TRBJ2-1, with 10 bases matching TRBD1. From germline, CDR1 is LNHDA and CDR2 SQIVND (reference sequence). V was clipped by 5 bases and J by 2 bases; unmatched bases: 3. This CDR3 spans 15 amino acids. The CDR3 nucleotides read TGTGCCAGTAGTCTCGGACAGGGGGCCTACAATGAGCAGTTCTTC. Translated, it gives CASSLGQGAYNEQFF. Looking up the rest from reference TRBV19 and TRBJ2-1 gives the full variable domain: DGGITQSPKYLFRKEGQNVTLSCEQNLNHDAMYWYRQDPGQGLRLIYYSQIVNDFQKGDIAEGYSVSREKKESFPLTVTSAQKNPTAFYLCASSLGQGAYNEQFFGPGTRLTVL.

In this sample, this clone turned up a few times. V usage is TRBV7-9 and J usage is TRBJ2-3, with D unclear. Between the trimmed V and J ends, which lost 2 bases and 4 bases, there was a span of 7 bases. CDR1 and CDR2 (germline): SEHNR, FQNEAQ (reference sequence). CDR3 length equals 13 residues. As DNA, the CDR3 is TGTGCCAGCAGCTTACGGTCTTCAGATACGCAGTATTTT. As protein: CASSLRSSDTQYF. Looking up the rest from reference TRBV7-9 and TRBJ2-3 gives the full variable domain: DTGVSQNPRHKITKRGQNVTFRCDPISEHNRLYWYRQTLGQGPEFLTYFQNEAQLEKSRLLSDRFSAERPKGSFSTLEIQRTEQGDSAMYLCASSLRSSDTQYFGPGTRLTVL.

Comment on this clone: Within the sample, other DNA sequences also encode this same CDR3. The chain employs TRBV18 and TRBJ1-4; 8 bases map to TRBD1. V dropped 2 bases and J dropped 5; count of bases not matched to a gene: 1. From germline, CDR1 is KGHSH and CDR2 LQKENI. The CDR3 is 14 residues long. The chain's CDR3 is CASSPTGGNEKLFF. In DNA form, the CDR3 reads TGTGCCAGCTCACCAACAGGGGGAAATGAAAAACTGTTTTTT.

The rearrangement joins TRBV25-1 to TRBJ1-4; D is unresolved. Germline V gene lookup returns CDR1 MGHDK and CDR2 SYGVNS. This CDR3 region has 13 residues. The ends were cut back, 5 bases at V and 6 bases at J, with 10 bases in the middle. The CDR3, as DNA: TGTGCCAGCAGTTTGGGTGACTATGAAAAACTGTTTTTT. The encoded protein is CASSLGDYEKLFF.

The rearrangement uses TRBV5-8 and TRBJ1-6; tentative D call: TRBD1 (6 bases). CDR3 length equals 15 residues. Germline values: CDR1 SGHTS, CDR2 YDEGEE. With 4 bases removed from V and 3 bases from J, the gap between germline ends came to 11 bases. The CDR3 nucleotides read TGTGCCAGCAGCGACCGGGACAACTATAATTCACCCCTCCACTTT. Translation gives CASSDRDNYNSPLHF.

The chain links TRBV29-1 to TRBJ1-1, with D unclear. This CDR3 is 12 amino acids long. Germline CDR1 is SQVTM and CDR2 is ANQGSEA. V was trimmed by 5 bases and J by 4 bases, leaving 11 bases between them. The CDR3 loop is CSVTYVPTEAFF. The DNA for the CDR3 is TGCAGCGTTACCTACGTTCCCACTGAAGCTTTCTTT.